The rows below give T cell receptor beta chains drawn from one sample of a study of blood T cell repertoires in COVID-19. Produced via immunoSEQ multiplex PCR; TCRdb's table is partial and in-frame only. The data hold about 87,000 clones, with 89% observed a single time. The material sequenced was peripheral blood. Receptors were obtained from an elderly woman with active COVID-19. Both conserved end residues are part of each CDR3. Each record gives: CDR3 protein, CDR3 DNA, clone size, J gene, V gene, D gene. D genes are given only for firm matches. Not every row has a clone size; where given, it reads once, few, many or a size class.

cdr3_aa: CATSDGGSGGTIQYF
cdr3_nt: TGTGCCACCAGTGATGGTGGTAGCGGGGGGACCATTCAGTACTTC
clone_size: .
j_call: TRBJ2-4
v_call: TRBV24-1
d_call: TRBD2

cdr3_aa: CASSQDITAGVHEQYF
cdr3_nt: TGTGCCAGCAGCCAAGATATCACAGCGGGAGTCCACGAGCAGTACTTC
clone_size: .
j_call: TRBJ2-7
v_call: TRBV4-2
d_call: TRBD2

cdr3_aa: CASSPPGSIATEAFF
cdr3_nt: TGTGCCAGCTCACCACCCGGTAGCATTGCCACTGAAGCTTTCTTT
clone_size: .
j_call: TRBJ1-1
v_call: TRBV18
d_call: .

cdr3_aa: CASSTDRGYTIYF
cdr3_nt: TGTGCCAGTAGCACTGACAGGGGCTACACCATATATTTT
clone_size: .
j_call: TRBJ1-3
v_call: TRBV19
d_call: TRBD1

cdr3_aa: CASSFVTGTGNTIYF
cdr3_nt: TGTGCCAGCAGCTTTGTGACAGGGACTGGAAACACCATATATTTT
clone_size: .
j_call: TRBJ1-3
v_call: TRBV7-9
d_call: TRBD1

cdr3_aa: CASSLRLAGSYNEQFF
cdr3_nt: TGTGCCAGCAGTTTGAGACTAGCGGGAAGCTACAATGAGCAGTTCTTC
clone_size: .
j_call: TRBJ2-1
v_call: TRBV28
d_call: TRBD2

cdr3_aa: CASSVGNGLNQPQHF
cdr3_nt: TGTGCCAGCAGCGTAGGAAACGGACTCAATCAGCCCCAGCATTTT
clone_size: .
j_call: TRBJ1-5
v_call: TRBV9
d_call: .

cdr3_aa: CASSEDRIYQPQHF
cdr3_nt: TGTGCCAGCAGTGAAGACAGAATTTATCAGCCCCAGCATTTT
clone_size: .
j_call: TRBJ1-5
v_call: TRBV6-1
d_call: .

cdr3_aa: CASSFRAGTSYNEQFF
cdr3_nt: TGTGCCAGCAGCTTCCGGGCGGGGACCTCCTACAATGAGCAGTTCTTC
clone_size: .
j_call: TRBJ2-1
v_call: TRBV5-6
d_call: .

cdr3_aa: CASSNRDRGGYTF
cdr3_nt: TGTGCCAGCAGCAACCGGGACAGGGGAGGCTACACCTTC
clone_size: .
j_call: TRBJ1-2
v_call: TRBV5-6
d_call: TRBD1

cdr3_aa: CASRRGGEGLNEQFF
cdr3_nt: TGTGCCAGCAGGCGGGGCGGGGAAGGACTCAATGAGCAGTTCTTC
clone_size: .
j_call: TRBJ2-1
v_call: TRBV28
d_call: .

cdr3_aa: CASSQDASGSPQETQYF
cdr3_nt: TGCGCCAGCAGCCAAGATGCTAGCGGGAGTCCCCAAGAGACCCAGTACTTC
clone_size: .
j_call: TRBJ2-5
v_call: TRBV4-1
d_call: TRBD2

cdr3_aa: CASSLGGQLSYEQYF
cdr3_nt: TGTGCCAGCAGCTTGGGGGGACAGCTCTCCTACGAGCAGTACTTC
clone_size: .
j_call: TRBJ2-7
v_call: TRBV5-4
d_call: TRBD1

cdr3_aa: CASSLARWGPNEKLFF
cdr3_nt: TGTGCCAGCAGCTTAGCGAGGTGGGGCCCGAATGAAAAACTGTTTTTT
clone_size: .
j_call: TRBJ1-4
v_call: TRBV7-2
d_call: .

cdr3_aa: CASSSMGLAGTEQYF
cdr3_nt: TGTGCCAGCAGCTCAATGGGACTAGCGGGGACCGAGCAGTACTTC
clone_size: .
j_call: TRBJ2-7
v_call: TRBV7-3
d_call: TRBD2

cdr3_aa: CSIEGESGTSSYEQYF
cdr3_nt: TGCAGCATTGAAGGGGAAAGCGGGACTAGCTCCTACGAGCAGTACTTC
clone_size: .
j_call: TRBJ2-7
v_call: TRBV29-1
d_call: TRBD2

cdr3_aa: CASSPSTAGTEAFF
cdr3_nt: TGTGCCAGCAGCCCATCGACTGCAGGGACTGAAGCTTTCTTT
clone_size: .
j_call: TRBJ1-1
v_call: TRBV3-1/TRBV3-2
d_call: .

cdr3_aa: CASSSGQGGTYEQYF
cdr3_nt: TGCGCCAGCAGCTCAGGACAGGGCGGGACCTACGAGCAGTACTTC
clone_size: .
j_call: TRBJ2-7
v_call: TRBV5-1
d_call: TRBD1

cdr3_aa: CASSPSSEQYF
cdr3_nt: TGTGCCAGCAGCCCATCCAGCGAGCAGTACTTC
clone_size: .
j_call: TRBJ2-7
v_call: TRBV12-3/TRBV12-4
d_call: .

cdr3_aa: CASTYRGGTGNTIYF
cdr3_nt: TGTGCCAGCACTTACAGGGGAGGAACTGGAAACACCATATATTTT
clone_size: once
j_call: TRBJ1-3
v_call: TRBV5-4
d_call: TRBD1

cdr3_aa: CASSVATGYNQPQHF
cdr3_nt: TGTGCCAGCAGCGTAGCTACGGGGTATAATCAGCCCCAGCATTTT
clone_size: .
j_call: TRBJ1-5
v_call: TRBV9
d_call: .

cdr3_aa: CASSQLAGGFNEQFF
cdr3_nt: TGTGCCAGCAGTCAACTAGCGGGAGGTTTCAATGAGCAGTTCTTC
clone_size: once
j_call: TRBJ2-1
v_call: TRBV6-4
d_call: TRBD2

cdr3_aa: CASSPRTGPSIQYF
cdr3_nt: TGTGCCAGCAGCCCAAGGACAGGCCCCAGTATCCAGTACTTC
clone_size: .
j_call: TRBJ2-7
v_call: TRBV5-8
d_call: TRBD1

cdr3_aa: CASSLGRVYNEQFF
cdr3_nt: TGTGCCAGCAGTTTAGGCAGGGTTTACAATGAGCAGTTCTTC
clone_size: .
j_call: TRBJ2-1
v_call: TRBV27
d_call: .

cdr3_aa: CASSLLAGVNNEQFF
cdr3_nt: TGTGCCAGCAGTCTTCTAGCGGGAGTAAACAATGAGCAGTTCTTC
clone_size: .
j_call: TRBJ2-1
v_call: TRBV6-5
d_call: TRBD2

cdr3_aa: CAIGGTSGIRGETQYF
cdr3_nt: TGTGCCATCGGAGGGACTAGCGGGATCCGGGGGGAGACCCAGTACTTC
clone_size: .
j_call: TRBJ2-5
v_call: TRBV28
d_call: TRBD2

cdr3_aa: CASSPSDAGVYGYTF
cdr3_nt: TGCGCCAGCAGCCCCTCGGACGCCGGGGTTTATGGCTACACCTTC
clone_size: few
j_call: TRBJ1-2
v_call: TRBV4-1
d_call: .

cdr3_aa: CASSSGGSGETQYF
cdr3_nt: TGTGCCAGCAGTTCGGGTGGAAGCGGTGAGACCCAGTACTTC
clone_size: .
j_call: TRBJ2-5
v_call: TRBV6-2/TRBV6-3
d_call: .

cdr3_aa: CASSIMEGDTQYF
cdr3_nt: TGTGCCAGCAGTATAATGGAGGGTGATACGCAGTATTTT
clone_size: .
j_call: TRBJ2-3
v_call: TRBV6-5
d_call: .

cdr3_aa: CASSPPSGRTSGRAHNEQFF
cdr3_nt: TGTGCCAGCTCACCACCGTCGGGGAGGACTAGCGGGAGGGCCCACAATGAGCAGTTCTTC
clone_size: .
j_call: TRBJ2-1
v_call: TRBV18
d_call: TRBD2

cdr3_aa: CASSAGWSSYNEQFF
cdr3_nt: TGTGCCAGCAGCGCCGGATGGAGCTCCTACAATGAGCAGTTCTTC
clone_size: .
j_call: TRBJ2-1
v_call: TRBV9
d_call: .

cdr3_aa: CASSSPSVSYEQYF
cdr3_nt: TGTGCCAGCAGTTCGCCGTCGGTTTCCTACGAGCAGTACTTC
clone_size: .
j_call: TRBJ2-7
v_call: TRBV28
d_call: .

cdr3_aa: CASSLRGYGYTF
cdr3_nt: TGTGCCAGCAGTTTAAGAGGGTATGGCTACACCTTC
clone_size: once
j_call: TRBJ1-2
v_call: TRBV28
d_call: .

cdr3_aa: CASSPVGNTGELFF
cdr3_nt: TGTGCCAGCAGCCCGGTTGGTAACACCGGGGAGCTGTTTTTT
clone_size: few
j_call: TRBJ2-2
v_call: TRBV7-3
d_call: .

cdr3_aa: CASSDRPNTEAFF
cdr3_nt: TGTGCCAGCAGCGACAGGCCGAACACTGAAGCTTTCTTT
clone_size: .
j_call: TRBJ1-1
v_call: TRBV4-2
d_call: .

cdr3_aa: CASSPPRLAFLFTDTQYF
cdr3_nt: TGTGCCAGCAGCCCCCCCCGGCTAGCGTTCCTATTTACAGATACGCAGTATTTT
clone_size: .
j_call: TRBJ2-3
v_call: TRBV7-2
d_call: .

cdr3_aa: CASSTPGQVKETQYF
cdr3_nt: TGTGCCAGCAGTACCCCGGGACAGGTAAAAGAGACCCAGTACTTC
clone_size: .
j_call: TRBJ2-5
v_call: TRBV6-2/TRBV6-3
d_call: TRBD1

cdr3_aa: CASSPQGKNIQYF
cdr3_nt: TGTGCCAGCAGCCCCCAGGGAAAAAACATTCAGTACTTC
clone_size: .
j_call: TRBJ2-4
v_call: TRBV7-9
d_call: .

cdr3_aa: CASSQVVGSGIQDTQYF
cdr3_nt: TGCGCCAGCAGCCAAGTGGTCGGTAGCGGGATCCAAGATACGCAGTATTTT
clone_size: .
j_call: TRBJ2-3
v_call: TRBV4-3
d_call: TRBD2

cdr3_aa: CASSIQGRRETQYF
cdr3_nt: TGCGCCAGCAGCATACAGGGCCGCCGGGAGACCCAGTACTTC
clone_size: .
j_call: TRBJ2-5
v_call: TRBV4-1
d_call: .

cdr3_aa: CASSPEEIAKNIQYF
cdr3_nt: TGCGCCAGCAGCCCTGAAGAGATAGCCAAAAACATTCAGTACTTC
clone_size: .
j_call: TRBJ2-4
v_call: TRBV5-1
d_call: .

cdr3_aa: CASSPRWDINEQFF
cdr3_nt: TGTGCCAGCTCACCGAGATGGGACATCAATGAGCAGTTCTTC
clone_size: .
j_call: TRBJ2-1
v_call: TRBV18
d_call: .

cdr3_aa: CASSVGTGNTEAFF
cdr3_nt: TGTGCCAGCAGCGTAGGGACAGGGAACACTGAAGCTTTCTTT
clone_size: .
j_call: TRBJ1-1
v_call: TRBV9
d_call: TRBD1

cdr3_aa: CASSPSTGIGSPLHF
cdr3_nt: TGTGCCAGCAGCCCGTCGACAGGGATCGGCTCACCCCTCCACTTT
clone_size: .
j_call: TRBJ1-6
v_call: TRBV5-5
d_call: TRBD1

cdr3_aa: CASSWDRVDGEQFF
cdr3_nt: TGTGCCAGCAGTTGGGACAGGGTTGATGGTGAGCAGTTCTTC
clone_size: .
j_call: TRBJ2-1
v_call: TRBV6-6
d_call: TRBD1

cdr3_aa: CASSARTALTPNNEQFF
cdr3_nt: TGTGCCAGTAGTGCTCGGACAGCCTTAACCCCCAACAATGAGCAGTTCTTC
clone_size: .
j_call: TRBJ2-1
v_call: TRBV19
d_call: .